This entry describes one T cell receptor beta chain. The antigen is unknown. This specimen belongs to a study of T cell responses to AZD1222 COVID-19 vaccine. Overall study findings and caveats: Most donors were white British and more were female, and clonal diversity was possibly underestimated. After the peak T cell response, and only then, were repertoires sampled.

Libraries were prepared by immunoSEQ multiplex PCR; TCRdb keeps only in-frame clonotypes and omits some of them. Here the sample spans about 130,000 clones, approximately 91% being singletons. Germline CDR1 SGHRS, CDR2 YFSETQ. With 0 bases removed from V and 6 bases from J, the gap between germline ends came to 25 bases. The CDR3 loop spans 18 amino acids. The chain combines TRBV5-1 with TRBJ2-7, with D maybe TRBD1 (6 bases). Here the sequenced sample was peripheral blood, taken 28 days after the second AZD1222 dose. The receptor comes from an adult who received the AZD1222 COVID-19 vaccine. The DNA for the CDR3 is TGCGCCAGCAGCTTGGCCCTTGCCGACGGGCAGGGGATCGGCGAGCAGTACTTC. This sequence encodes CASSLALADGQGIGEQYF. The full variable domain, in which reference TRBV5-1 and TRBJ2-7 provide the parts outside the CDR3, is KAGVTQTPRYLIKTRGQQVTLSCSPISGHRSVSWYQQTPGQGLQFLFEYFSETQRNKGNFPGRFSGRQFSNSRSEMNVSTLELGDSALYLCASSLALADGQGIGEQYFGPGTRLTVT.